The text below deals with one T cell receptor beta chain. Germline CDR1 is SGHNT and CDR2 is YYREEE (reference sequence). J gave up 0 bases and V 0 bases, and 6 bases lay outside the gene matches. The CDR3 spans 16 residues. Use of 60 Vbeta and 13 Jbeta primers characterized the PCR. Some clones are missing from TCRdb's copy, which holds only in-frame ones; the method was immunoSEQ multiplex PCR. The sample consists of roughly 61,000 clones, 70% to 90% of them appearing once. The sample is drawn from a study of cytomegalovirus exposure and HLA in healthy donors. The V call is TRBV5-4, the J call TRBJ2-7; 7 bases map to TRBD1. This receptor was obtained from a man under 40 in good health and CMV-seropositive. The material sequenced was PBMCs. CDR3: CASSLDRGLSSYEQYF. The CDR3 nucleotides read TGTGCCAGCAGCTTGGACAGGGGCTTAAGCTCCTACGAGCAGTACTTC.